These 8 T cell receptor beta chains were all obtained from the same sample, sequenced in a study of patients and donors after allogeneic stem cell transplantation. TCRdb reprocessed the RT-PCR reads with MiXCR, giving one entry per CDR3 protein. In the table there are about a million distinct CDR3 sequences, approximately 18% of which are singletons. Sequenced input: blood, either unsorted or a sorted T cell fraction (not recorded which). The source is a human donor who was either an allogeneic HSCT recipient or a stem cell or donor lymphocyte infusion donor (not recorded which). It is not recorded whose cells these are; they may come from a transplant donor.

Only a few counts were recorded for this clonotype. The chain links TRBV7-2 to TRBJ2-3; TRBD2 agrees at 8 bases. The V and J ends lost 0 bases and 2 bases, in that order; junction bases with no gene match: 4. This CDR3 region has 16 residues. CDR1 is SGHTA and CDR2 is FQGNSA in the germline V gene. Here the CDR3 DNA reads TGTGCCAGCAGCTTAGCTACTAGCGGAGTCACAGATACGCAGTATTTT. Translation gives CASSLATSGVTDTQYF.

The sample holds a few counts of this clonotype. The chain couples TRBV20-1 to TRBJ2-1; 11 bases fit TRBD2. The germline gives CDR1 DFQATT, CDR2 SNEGSKA (reference sequence). This CDR3 has 15 residues. The trim removed 4 bases at V and 4 bases at J, leaving 6 bases unmatched. CDR3 protein: CSAKRLAGSYNEQFF. The CDR3 coding sequence is TGCAGTGCTAAAAGACTAGCGGGGTCGTACAATGAGCAGTTCTTC.

This clonotype occurred a few times. The chain uses TRBV5-1 and TRBJ2-3; 12 nucleotides match TRBD2. Germline CDR1 reads SGHRS; CDR2 reads YFSETQ. J lost 2 bases, V lost 0 bases, and 4 bases had no gene match. There are 17 residues in the CDR3. CDR3 in DNA: TGCGCCAGCAGCTTGGAACTAGCGGGAGGTTCCACAGATACGCAGTATTTT. Its translation is CASSLELAGGSTDTQYF.

In its sample, this clonotype was seen a few times. The genes are TRBV5-6 and TRBJ1-6; 7 bases are a match to TRBD1. CDR1 is SGHDT, CDR2 YYEEEE, per germline. The CDR3 spans 17 residues. J was trimmed by 3 bases and V by 6 bases; bases with no gene match: 12. CDR3 nucleotides: TGTGCCAGCACCGCCTTCCGAGGACAGGACTATAATTCACCCCTCCACTTT. It encodes CASTAFRGQDYNSPLHF.

This clonotype was picked up many times. The gene calls are TRBV10-3 and TRBJ2-7; no reliable D call. Per the germline V gene, CDR1 is ENHRY and CDR2 is SYGVKD. The CDR3 totals 11 residues. V shed 2 bases and J shed 7 bases, with 6 bases lying between them. In nucleotides, the CDR3 is TGTGCCATCAGTGAGAGGTGGGAGCAGTACTTC. This codes for CAISERWEQYF.

The J gene is TRBJ2-3, the V gene TRBV7-9; the D is unclear. V lost 5 bases and J 3 bases, leaving 15 bases between the germline ends. The germline gives CDR1 SEHNR, CDR2 FQNEAQ (reference sequence). This CDR3 is 15 amino acids long. The CDR3 region has the DNA TGTGCCAGCAGCCGCATAGGGCCCCAAACAGATACGCAGTATTTT. It translates to CASSRIGPQTDTQYF.

The V and J genes are TRBV20-1 and TRBJ1-2, with D unclear. Germline CDR1 is DFQATT and CDR2 is SNEGSKA (reference sequence). CDR3 size: 12 residues. Trimming stripped 0 bases from V and 3 bases from J, with 5 bases between. CDR3 region: CSARDDHYGYTF. The CDR3 nucleotides are TGCAGTGCTAGAGATGACCACTATGGCTACACCTTC.

This clonotype turned up a few times. The genes are TRBV6-1 and TRBJ2-2; 9 nucleotides line up with TRBD2. V shed 4 bases and J 5 bases; nucleotides not matched to a gene: 23. The CDR3 is 21 residues long. Germline V gene data show CDR1 as MNHNS and CDR2 as SASEGT. The CDR3 sequence: CASSASGIPNPSIPITGELFF. The CDR3 DNA is TGTGCCAGCAGTGCTAGCGGGATCCCAAATCCGTCGATCCCGATAACCGGGGAGCTGTTTTTT.